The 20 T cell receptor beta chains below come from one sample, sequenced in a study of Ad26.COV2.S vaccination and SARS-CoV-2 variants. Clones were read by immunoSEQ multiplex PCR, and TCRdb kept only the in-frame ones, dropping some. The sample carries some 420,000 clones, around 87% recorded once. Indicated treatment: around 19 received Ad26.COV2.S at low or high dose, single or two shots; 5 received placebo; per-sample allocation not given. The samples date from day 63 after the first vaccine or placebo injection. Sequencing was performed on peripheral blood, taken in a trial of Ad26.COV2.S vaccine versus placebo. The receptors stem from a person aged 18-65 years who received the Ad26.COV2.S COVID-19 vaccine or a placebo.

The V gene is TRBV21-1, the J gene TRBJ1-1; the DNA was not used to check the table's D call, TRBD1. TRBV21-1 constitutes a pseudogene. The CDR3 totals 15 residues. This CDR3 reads CASSLRTGRNTEAFF. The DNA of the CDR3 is TGTGCCAGCAGCCTTCGGACAGGGAGGAACACTGAAGCTTTCTTT.

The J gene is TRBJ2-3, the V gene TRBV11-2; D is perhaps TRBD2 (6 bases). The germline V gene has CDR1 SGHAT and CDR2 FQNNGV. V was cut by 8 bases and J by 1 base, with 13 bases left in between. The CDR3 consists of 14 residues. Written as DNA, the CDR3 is TGTGCCAGCGGATGGGGGGAACGCACAGATACGCAGTATTTT. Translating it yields CASGWGERTDTQYF. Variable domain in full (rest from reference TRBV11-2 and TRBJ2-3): EAGVAQSPRYKIIEKRQSVAFWCNPISGHATLYWYQQILGQGPKLLIQFQNNGVVDDSQLPKDRFSAERLKGVDSTLKIQPAKLEDSAVYLCASGWGERTDTQYFGPGTRLTVL.

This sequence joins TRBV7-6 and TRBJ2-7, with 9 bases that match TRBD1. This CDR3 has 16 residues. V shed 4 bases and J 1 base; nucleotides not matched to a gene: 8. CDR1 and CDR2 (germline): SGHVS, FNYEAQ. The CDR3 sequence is CASSSSRQGGSYEQYF. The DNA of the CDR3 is TGTGCCAGCAGCTCCTCTCGACAGGGGGGGTCCTACGAGCAGTACTTC.

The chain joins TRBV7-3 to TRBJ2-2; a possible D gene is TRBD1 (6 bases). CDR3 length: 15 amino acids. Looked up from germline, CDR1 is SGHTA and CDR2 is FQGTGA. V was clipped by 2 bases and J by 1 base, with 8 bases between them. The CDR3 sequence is CASSLQGGNTGELFF. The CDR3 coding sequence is TGTGCCAGCAGCTTACAAGGGGGGAACACCGGGGAGCTGTTTTTT.

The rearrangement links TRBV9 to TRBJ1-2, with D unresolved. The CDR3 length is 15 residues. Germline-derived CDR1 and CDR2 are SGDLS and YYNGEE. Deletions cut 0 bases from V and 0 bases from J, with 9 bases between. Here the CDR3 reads CASSVDTRSNYGYTF. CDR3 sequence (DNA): TGTGCCAGCAGCGTAGACACCCGATCTAACTATGGCTACACCTTC.

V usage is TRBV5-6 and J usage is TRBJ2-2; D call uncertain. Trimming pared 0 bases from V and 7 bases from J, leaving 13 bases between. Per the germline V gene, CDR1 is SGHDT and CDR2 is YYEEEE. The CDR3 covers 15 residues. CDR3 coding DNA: TGTGCCAGCAGCTTGGGATTCTGGGGTAGCGGGGAGCTGTTTTTT. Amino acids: CASSLGFWGSGELFF.

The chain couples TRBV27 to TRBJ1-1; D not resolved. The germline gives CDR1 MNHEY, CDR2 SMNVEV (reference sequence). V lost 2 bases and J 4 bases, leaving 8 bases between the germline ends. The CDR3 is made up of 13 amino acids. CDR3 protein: CASSLRLGTEAFF. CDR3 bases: TGTGCCAGCAGTTTAAGACTGGGCACTGAAGCTTTCTTT.

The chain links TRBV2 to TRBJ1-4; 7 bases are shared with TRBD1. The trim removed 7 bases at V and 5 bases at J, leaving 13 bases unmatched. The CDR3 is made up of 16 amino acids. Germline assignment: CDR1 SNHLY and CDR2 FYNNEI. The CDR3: CASTGISGTVNEKLFF. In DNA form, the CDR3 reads TGTGCCAGCACCGGGATCAGCGGGACAGTAAATGAAAAACTGTTTTTT.

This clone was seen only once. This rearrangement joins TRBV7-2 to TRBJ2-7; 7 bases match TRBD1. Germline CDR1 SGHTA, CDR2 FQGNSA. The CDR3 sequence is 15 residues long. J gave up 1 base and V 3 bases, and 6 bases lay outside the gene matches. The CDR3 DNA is TGTGCCAGCAGCTTTCAGGGGGTAAGGTCCTACGAGCAGTACTTC. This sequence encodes CASSFQGVRSYEQYF.

The CDR3, as DNA: TGTGCCAGCAGCTCCCATCGGAACACCGGGGAGCTGTTTTTT. This sequence encodes CASSSHRNTGELFF. This chain connects TRBV7-2 to TRBJ2-2; D gene ambiguous. Germline CDR1 and CDR2: SGHTA and FQGNSA. V lost 4 bases and J lost 1, with 7 bases in between. CDR3 size: 14 residues.

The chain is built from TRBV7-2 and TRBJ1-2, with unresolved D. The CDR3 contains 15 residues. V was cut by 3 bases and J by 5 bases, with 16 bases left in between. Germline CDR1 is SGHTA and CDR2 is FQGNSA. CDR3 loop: CASSFGDIRLYGYTF. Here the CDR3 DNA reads TGTGCCAGCAGCTTCGGAGACATTAGGTTGTATGGCTACACCTTC. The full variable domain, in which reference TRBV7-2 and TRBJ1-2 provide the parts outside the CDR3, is GAGVSQSPSNKVTEKGKDVELRCDPISGHTALYWYRQSLGQGLEFLIYFQGNSAPDKSGLPSDRFSAERTGGSVSTLTIQRTQQEDSAVYLCASSFGDIRLYGYTFGSGTRLTVV.

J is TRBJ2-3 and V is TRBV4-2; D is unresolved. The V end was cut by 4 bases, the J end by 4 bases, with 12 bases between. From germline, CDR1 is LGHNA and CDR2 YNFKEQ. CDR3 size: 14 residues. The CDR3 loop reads CASSLGPHPDTQYF. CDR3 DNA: TGTGCCAGCAGCCTAGGACCTCACCCAGATACGCAGTATTTT.

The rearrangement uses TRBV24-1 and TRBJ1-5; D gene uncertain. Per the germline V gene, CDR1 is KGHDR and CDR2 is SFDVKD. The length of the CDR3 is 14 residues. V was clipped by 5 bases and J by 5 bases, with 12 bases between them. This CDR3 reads CATSGEGYDQPQHF. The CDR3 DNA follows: TGTGCCACCAGTGGAGAGGGATATGATCAGCCCCAGCATTTT.

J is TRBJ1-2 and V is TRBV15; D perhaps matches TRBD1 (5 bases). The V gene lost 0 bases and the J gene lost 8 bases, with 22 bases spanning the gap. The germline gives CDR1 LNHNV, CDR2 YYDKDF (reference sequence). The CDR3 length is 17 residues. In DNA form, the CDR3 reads TGTGCCACCAGCAGAGATGAAGGAGGTTCGGCAGGGCGAGGCTACACCTTC. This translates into CATSRDEGGSAGRGYTF.

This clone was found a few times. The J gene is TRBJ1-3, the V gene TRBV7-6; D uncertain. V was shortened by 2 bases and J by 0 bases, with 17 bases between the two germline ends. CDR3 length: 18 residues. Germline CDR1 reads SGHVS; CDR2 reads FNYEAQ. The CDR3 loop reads CASSLSPTPQFSGNTIYF. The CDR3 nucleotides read TGTGCCAGCAGCTTATCTCCGACACCTCAGTTCTCTGGAAACACCATATATTTT.

Written as DNA, the CDR3 is TGTGCCAGCAGCCCCGACAGGGGGGGCACCGGGGAGCTGTTTTTT. Its translation: CASSPDRGGTGELFF. The chain combines TRBV6-6 with TRBJ2-2, with TRBD1 identical over 9 bases. The CDR3 contains 15 residues. Germline CDR1 and CDR2: MNHNY and SVGAGI (reference sequence). The V and J ends lost 6 bases and 4 bases, in that order; junction bases with no gene match: 6.

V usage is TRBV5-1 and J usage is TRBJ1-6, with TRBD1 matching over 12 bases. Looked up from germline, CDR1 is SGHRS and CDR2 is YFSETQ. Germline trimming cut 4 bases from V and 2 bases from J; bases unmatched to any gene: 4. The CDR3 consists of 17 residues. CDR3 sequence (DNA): TGCGCCAGCAGCGGGGGACAGGGGGCTACCTATAATTCACCCCTCCACTTT. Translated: CASSGGQGATYNSPLHF.

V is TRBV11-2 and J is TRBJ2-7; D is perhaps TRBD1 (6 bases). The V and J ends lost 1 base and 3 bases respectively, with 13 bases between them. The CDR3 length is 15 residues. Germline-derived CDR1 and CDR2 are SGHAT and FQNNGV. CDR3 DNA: TGTGCCAGCAGCTTAGCAGGGGTCTCTGACTACGAGCAGTACTTC. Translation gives CASSLAGVSDYEQYF.

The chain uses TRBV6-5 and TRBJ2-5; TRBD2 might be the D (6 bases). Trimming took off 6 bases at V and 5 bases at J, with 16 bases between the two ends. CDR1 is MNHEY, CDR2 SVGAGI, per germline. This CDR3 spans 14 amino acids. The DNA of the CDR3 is TGTGCCAGCAGACGGGACTGGATGGCGGAGACCCAGTACTTC. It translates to CASRRDWMAETQYF.

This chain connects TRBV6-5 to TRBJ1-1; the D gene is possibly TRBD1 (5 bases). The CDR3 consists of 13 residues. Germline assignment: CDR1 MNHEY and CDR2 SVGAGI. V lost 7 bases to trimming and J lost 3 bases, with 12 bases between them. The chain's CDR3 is CASTPPGDTEAFF. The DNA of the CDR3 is TGTGCCAGCACTCCTCCGGGGGACACTGAAGCTTTCTTT.